This T cell receptor (beta chain) emerged from a study of T-cell reconstitution after alpha-beta-depleted transplantation in children. The CDR3 is made up of 15 amino acids. CDR1 and CDR2 (germline): SGHRS, YFSETQ. TCRbeta library preparation incorporated unique molecular identifiers. TCRdb independently ran MiXCR on the PCR reads; one entry per CDR3 protein. The sample carries a few hundred thousand distinct CDR3 sequences, approximately 11% recorded once. A word on this clonotype: A junction end diverges from the germline sequence, so it may reflect a read error.

This chain connects TRBV5-1 to TRBJ2-5; tentative D call: TRBD1 (6 bases). This clonotype was obtained from a child less than two years old with acute myeloid leukemia, due to receive a stem cell transplant. The sample here was PBMCs, taken before TCRalphabeta/CD19-depleted stem cell transplant. CDR3 in DNA: TGCGCCAGCAGCAATCCACAACAGGGAGTAGAGACCCTGCACTTC. It is translated as CASSNPQQGVETLHF.